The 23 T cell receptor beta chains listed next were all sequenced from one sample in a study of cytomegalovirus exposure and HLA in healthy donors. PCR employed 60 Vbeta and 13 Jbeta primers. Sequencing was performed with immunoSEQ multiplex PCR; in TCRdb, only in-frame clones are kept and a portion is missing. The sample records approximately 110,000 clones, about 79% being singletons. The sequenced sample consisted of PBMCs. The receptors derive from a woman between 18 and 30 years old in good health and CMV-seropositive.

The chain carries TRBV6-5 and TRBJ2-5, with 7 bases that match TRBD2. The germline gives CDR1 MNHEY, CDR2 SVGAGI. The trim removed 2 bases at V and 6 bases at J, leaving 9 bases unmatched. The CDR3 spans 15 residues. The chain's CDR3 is CASSYGIRGEKTQYF. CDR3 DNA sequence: TGTGCCAGCAGTTACGGAATCCGGGGGGAGAAGACCCAGTACTTC.

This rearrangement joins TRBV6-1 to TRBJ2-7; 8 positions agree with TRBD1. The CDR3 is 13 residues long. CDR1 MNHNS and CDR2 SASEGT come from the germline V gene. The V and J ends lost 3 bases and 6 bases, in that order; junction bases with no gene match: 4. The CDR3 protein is CASSDRGRSEQYF. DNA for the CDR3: TGTGCCAGCAGTGACAGGGGGCGGAGCGAGCAGTACTTC.

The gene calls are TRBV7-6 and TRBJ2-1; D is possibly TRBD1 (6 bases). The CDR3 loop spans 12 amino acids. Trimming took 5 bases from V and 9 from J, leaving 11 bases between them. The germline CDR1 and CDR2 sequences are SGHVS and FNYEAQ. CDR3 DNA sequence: TGTGCCAGCAGCCCAACAGGGCTTGAGCAGTTCTTC. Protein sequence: CASSPTGLEQFF.

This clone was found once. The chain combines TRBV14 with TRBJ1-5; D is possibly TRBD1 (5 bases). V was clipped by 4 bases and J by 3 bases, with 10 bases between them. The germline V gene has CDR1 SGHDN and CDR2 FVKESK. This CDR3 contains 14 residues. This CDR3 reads CASSLWGPNQPQHF. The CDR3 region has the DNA TGTGCCAGCAGCCTCTGGGGCCCCAATCAGCCCCAGCATTTT.

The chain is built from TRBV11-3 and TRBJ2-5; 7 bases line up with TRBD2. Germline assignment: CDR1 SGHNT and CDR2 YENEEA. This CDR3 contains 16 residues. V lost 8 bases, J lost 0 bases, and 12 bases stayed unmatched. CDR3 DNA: TGTGCCAGCCCAGGGAGGGCAGGGATCCACCAAGAGACCCAGTACTTC. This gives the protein CASPGRAGIHQETQYF.

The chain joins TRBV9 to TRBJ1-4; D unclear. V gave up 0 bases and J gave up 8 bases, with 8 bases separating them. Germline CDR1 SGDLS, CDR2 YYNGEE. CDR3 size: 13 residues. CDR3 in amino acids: CASSVDEREKLFF. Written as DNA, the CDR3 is TGTGCCAGCAGCGTAGATGAGAGAGAAAAACTGTTTTTT.

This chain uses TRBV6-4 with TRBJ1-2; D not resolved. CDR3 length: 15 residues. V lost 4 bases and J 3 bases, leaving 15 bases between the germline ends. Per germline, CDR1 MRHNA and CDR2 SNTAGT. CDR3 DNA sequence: TGTGCCAGCAGTGCGGGAGTCAACGAGGACTATGGCTACACCTTC. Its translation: CASSAGVNEDYGYTF.

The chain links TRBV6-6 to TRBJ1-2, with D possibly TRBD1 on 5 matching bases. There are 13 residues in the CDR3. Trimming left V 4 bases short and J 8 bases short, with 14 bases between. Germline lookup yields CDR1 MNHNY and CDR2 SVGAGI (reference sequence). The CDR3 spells CASSSPAGSGYTF. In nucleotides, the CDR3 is TGTGCCAGCAGTTCTCCCGCAGGGTCGGGCTACACCTTC.

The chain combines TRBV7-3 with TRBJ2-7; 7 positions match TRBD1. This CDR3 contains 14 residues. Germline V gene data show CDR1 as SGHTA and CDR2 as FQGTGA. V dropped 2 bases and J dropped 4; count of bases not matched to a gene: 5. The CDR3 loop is CASSLVPGGYEQYF. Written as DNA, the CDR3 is TGTGCCAGCAGCTTAGTACCAGGGGGTTACGAGCAGTACTTC.

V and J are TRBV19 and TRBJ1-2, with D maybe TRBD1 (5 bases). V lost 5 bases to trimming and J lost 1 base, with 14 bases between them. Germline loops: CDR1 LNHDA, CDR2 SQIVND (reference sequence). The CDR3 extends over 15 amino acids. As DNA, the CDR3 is TGTGCCAGTAGTCGTCACTTAGGGGATAACTATGGCTACACCTTC. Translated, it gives CASSRHLGDNYGYTF. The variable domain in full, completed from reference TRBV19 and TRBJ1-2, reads DGGITQSPKYLFRKEGQNVTLSCEQNLNHDAMYWYRQDPGQGLRLIYYSQIVNDFQKGDIAEGYSVSREKKESFPLTVTSAQKNPTAFYLCASSRHLGDNYGYTFGSGTRLTVV.

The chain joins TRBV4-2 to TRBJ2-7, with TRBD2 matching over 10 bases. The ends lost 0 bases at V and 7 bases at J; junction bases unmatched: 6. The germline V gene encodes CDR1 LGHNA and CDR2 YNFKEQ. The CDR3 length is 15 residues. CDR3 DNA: TGTGCCAGCAGCCAAGAAGCGCTAGCGGGAGAGGAGCAGTACTTC. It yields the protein CASSQEALAGEEQYF.

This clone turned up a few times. The CDR3 coding sequence is TGCGCCAGCAGCCACACAGGCCTTAGCAATCAGCCCCAGCATTTT. It translates to CASSHTGLSNQPQHF. The gene calls are TRBV4-1 and TRBJ1-5; a possible D gene is TRBD1 (5 bases). The CDR3 has 15 residues. Per germline, CDR1 MGHRA and CDR2 YSYEKL. V shed 3 bases and J shed 0 bases, with 9 bases lying between them.

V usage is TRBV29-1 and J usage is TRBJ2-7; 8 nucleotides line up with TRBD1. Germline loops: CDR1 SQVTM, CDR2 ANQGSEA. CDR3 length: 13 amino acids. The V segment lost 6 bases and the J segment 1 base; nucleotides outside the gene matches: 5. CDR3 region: CSVYYRGSYEQYF. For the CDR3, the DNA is TGCAGCGTCTACTACAGGGGGTCCTACGAGCAGTACTTC.

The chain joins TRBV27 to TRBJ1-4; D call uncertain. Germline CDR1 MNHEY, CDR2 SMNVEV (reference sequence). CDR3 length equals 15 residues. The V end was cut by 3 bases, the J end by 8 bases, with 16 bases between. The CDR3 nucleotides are TGTGCCAGCAGTTTCGGGAAGACGTATAGGGAAAAACTGTTTTTT. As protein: CASSFGKTYREKLFF. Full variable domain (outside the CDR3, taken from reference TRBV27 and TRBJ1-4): EAQVTQNPRYLITVTGKKLTVTCSQNMNHEYMSWYRQDPGLGLRQIYYSMNVEVTDKGDVPEGYKVSRKEKRNFPLILESPSPNQTSLYFCASSFGKTYREKLFFGSGTQLSVL.

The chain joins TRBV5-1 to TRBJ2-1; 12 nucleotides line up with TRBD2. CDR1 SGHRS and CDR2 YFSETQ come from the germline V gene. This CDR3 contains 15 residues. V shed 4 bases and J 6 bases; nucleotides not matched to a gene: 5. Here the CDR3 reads CASSPGLAGLNEQFF. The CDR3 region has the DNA TGCGCCAGCAGCCCGGGACTAGCGGGTCTCAATGAGCAGTTCTTC.

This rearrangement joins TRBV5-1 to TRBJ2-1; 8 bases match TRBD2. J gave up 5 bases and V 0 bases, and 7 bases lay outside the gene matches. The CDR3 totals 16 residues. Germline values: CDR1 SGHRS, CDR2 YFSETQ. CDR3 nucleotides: TGCGCCAGCAGCTTGGGAAATAGCGGGATAGACAATGAGCAGTTCTTC. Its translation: CASSLGNSGIDNEQFF. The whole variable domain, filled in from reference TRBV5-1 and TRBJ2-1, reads KAGVTQTPRYLIKTRGQQVTLSCSPISGHRSVSWYQQTPGQGLQFLFEYFSETQRNKGNFPGRFSGRQFSNSRSEMNVSTLELGDSALYLCASSLGNSGIDNEQFFGPGTRLTVL.

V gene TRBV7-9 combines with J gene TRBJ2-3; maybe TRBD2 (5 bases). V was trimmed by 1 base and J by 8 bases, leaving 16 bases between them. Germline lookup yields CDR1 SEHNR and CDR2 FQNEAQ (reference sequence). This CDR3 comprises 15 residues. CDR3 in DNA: TGTGCCAGCAGCTTAGTCGGAGGACTTGAAGGTACGCAGTATTTT. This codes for CASSLVGGLEGTQYF.

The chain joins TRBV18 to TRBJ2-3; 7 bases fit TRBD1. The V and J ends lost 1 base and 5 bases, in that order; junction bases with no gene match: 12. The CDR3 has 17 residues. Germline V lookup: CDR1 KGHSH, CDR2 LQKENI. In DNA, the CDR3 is TGTGCCAGCTCACCACGGACAGGCCGGCGAGGGGGAGATACGCAGTATTTT. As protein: CASSPRTGRRGGDTQYF. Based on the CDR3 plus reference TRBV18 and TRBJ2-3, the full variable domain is NAGVMQNPRHLVRRRGQEARLRCSPMKGHSHVYWYRQLPEEGLKFMVYLQKENIIDESGMPKERFSAEFPKEGPSILRIQQVVRGDSAAYFCASSPRTGRRGGDTQYFGPGTRLTVL.

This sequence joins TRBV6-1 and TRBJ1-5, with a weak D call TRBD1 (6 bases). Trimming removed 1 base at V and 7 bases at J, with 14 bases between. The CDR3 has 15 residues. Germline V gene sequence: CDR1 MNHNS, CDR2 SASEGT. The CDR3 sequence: CASSEGGGARQPQHF. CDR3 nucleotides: TGTGCCAGCAGTGAAGGTGGGGGGGCGAGACAGCCCCAGCATTTT.

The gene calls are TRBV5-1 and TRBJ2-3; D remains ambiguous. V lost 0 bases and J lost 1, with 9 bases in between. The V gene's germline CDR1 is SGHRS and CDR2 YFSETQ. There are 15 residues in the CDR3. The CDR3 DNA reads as TGCGCCAGCAGCTTGGTGGAGCGAGGCACAGATACGCAGTATTTT. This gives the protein CASSLVERGTDTQYF.

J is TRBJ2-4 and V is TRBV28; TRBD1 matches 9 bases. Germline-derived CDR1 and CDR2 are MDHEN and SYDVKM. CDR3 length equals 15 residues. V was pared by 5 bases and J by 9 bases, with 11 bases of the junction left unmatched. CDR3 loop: CASSTRDRVGSIQYF. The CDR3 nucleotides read TGTGCCAGCAGTACACGGGACAGGGTCGGAAGCATTCAGTACTTC.

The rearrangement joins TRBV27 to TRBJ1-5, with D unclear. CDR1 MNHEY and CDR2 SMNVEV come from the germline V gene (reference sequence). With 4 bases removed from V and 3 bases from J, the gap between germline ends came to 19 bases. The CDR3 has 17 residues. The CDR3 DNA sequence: TGTGCCAGCAGTTCCACCTCACTGCCGTCAATCAATCAGCCCCAGCATTTT. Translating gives CASSSTSLPSINQPQHF.

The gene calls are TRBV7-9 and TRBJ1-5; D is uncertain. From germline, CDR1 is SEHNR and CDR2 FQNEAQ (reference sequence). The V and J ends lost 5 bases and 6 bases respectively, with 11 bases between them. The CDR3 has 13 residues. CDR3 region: CASSLREGQPQHF. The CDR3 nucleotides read TGTGCCAGCAGCCTGAGGGAGGGTCAGCCCCAGCATTTT.